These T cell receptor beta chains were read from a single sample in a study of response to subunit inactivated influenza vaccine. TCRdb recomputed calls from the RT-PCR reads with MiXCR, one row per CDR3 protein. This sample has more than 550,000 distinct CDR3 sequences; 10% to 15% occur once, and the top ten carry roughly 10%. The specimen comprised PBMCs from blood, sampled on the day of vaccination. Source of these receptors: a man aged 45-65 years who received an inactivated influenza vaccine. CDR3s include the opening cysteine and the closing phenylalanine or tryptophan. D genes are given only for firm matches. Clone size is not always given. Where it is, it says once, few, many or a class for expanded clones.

CDR3nt: TGTGCCAGCAGCTCAGACATCGGCGGGAGGTGGTCCTACGAGCAGTACTTC; CDR3aa: CASSSDIGGRWSYEQYF; v_gene: TRBV12-3/TRBV12-4; d_gene: TRBD2; abundance: once; j_gene: TRBJ2-7
CDR3nt: TGTGCCAGCAGCTTAGGGGGGACGAACACCGGGTATGGCTACACCTTC; CDR3aa: CASSLGGTNTGYGYTF; v_gene: TRBV7-2; d_gene: .; abundance: many; j_gene: TRBJ1-2
CDR3nt: TGCGCCAGCAGCTGGGACAGGGGCATCGATGAGCAGTTCTTC; CDR3aa: CASSWDRGIDEQFF; v_gene: TRBV5-1; d_gene: TRBD1; abundance: .; j_gene: TRBJ2-1
CDR3nt: TGCAGTGCTAGACCAGACAGGGGGATTAATCAGCCCCAGCATTTT; CDR3aa: CSARPDRGINQPQHF; v_gene: TRBV20-1; d_gene: TRBD1; abundance: few; j_gene: TRBJ1-5
CDR3nt: TGCAGTGCTGAAAGCGTATCCACAGATACGCAGTATTTT; CDR3aa: CSAESVSTDTQYF; v_gene: TRBV20-1; d_gene: .; abundance: many; j_gene: TRBJ2-3
CDR3nt: TGTGCCAGCAGCAGACAGACTAGCACAGATACGCAGTATTTT; CDR3aa: CASSRQTSTDTQYF; v_gene: TRBV7-2; d_gene: .; abundance: few; j_gene: TRBJ2-3
CDR3nt: TGTGCCATCAGGGGGACAGGGAAGGATGAGCAGTTCTTC; CDR3aa: CAIRGTGKDEQFF; v_gene: TRBV10-3; d_gene: TRBD1; abundance: many; j_gene: TRBJ2-1
CDR3nt: TGCGCCAGCAGCTCAGGGGTTGTAGATACGCAGTATTTT; CDR3aa: CASSSGVVDTQYF; v_gene: TRBV5-1; d_gene: .; abundance: .; j_gene: TRBJ2-3
CDR3nt: TGTGCCAGCAGCTTCGCAGGGACCGATACGCAGTTTTTT; CDR3aa: CASSFAGTDTQFF; v_gene: TRBV7-9; d_gene: .; abundance: .; j_gene: TRBJ2-3
CDR3nt: TGTGCCAGCAGGTCGACAACGGGGAATGAGCAGTTCTTC; CDR3aa: CASRSTTGNEQFF; v_gene: TRBV28; d_gene: .; abundance: few; j_gene: TRBJ2-1
CDR3nt: TGTGCCAGCAGTCCGGACCAAGAGACCCAGTACTTC; CDR3aa: CASSPDQETQYF; v_gene: TRBV4-2; d_gene: .; abundance: .; j_gene: TRBJ2-5
CDR3nt: TGCAGTGCTAAGTCCGGGACTAGCGGGGGGAGTACGCAGTATTTT; CDR3aa: CSAKSGTSGGSTQYF; v_gene: TRBV20-1; d_gene: TRBD2; abundance: few; j_gene: TRBJ2-3
CDR3nt: TGTGCCAGCAGTCTCACAGGGAAAGCTGAAGCTTTCTTT; CDR3aa: CASSLTGKAEAFF; v_gene: TRBV6-2/TRBV6-3; d_gene: .; abundance: many; j_gene: TRBJ1-1
CDR3nt: TGTGCCAGCAGCAAATGGGGACTGGACCAGTCGCTCGGCACAGATACGCAGTATTTT; CDR3aa: CASSKWGLDQSLGTDTQYF; v_gene: TRBV21-1; d_gene: .; abundance: few; j_gene: TRBJ2-3
CDR3nt: TGTGCCAGCAGCGGCGAGCCTCAGACAGCGTACAATGAGCAGTTCTTC; CDR3aa: CASSGEPQTAYNEQFF; v_gene: TRBV7-9; d_gene: .; abundance: few; j_gene: TRBJ2-1
CDR3nt: TGTGCCACCAGTGCCAGGACAGGAGGATTCGGCGCCTACGAGCAGTACTTC; CDR3aa: CATSARTGGFGAYEQYF; v_gene: TRBV24-1; d_gene: TRBD1; abundance: .; j_gene: TRBJ2-7
CDR3nt: TGTGCCAGCAGCGTAGGACCCGAGTCCAACAATGAGCAGTTCTTC; CDR3aa: CASSVGPESNNEQFF; v_gene: TRBV9; d_gene: .; abundance: .; j_gene: TRBJ2-1
CDR3nt: TGTGCCAGCTTACTGGGACAGGGGGTTTATCAGCCCCAGCATTTT; CDR3aa: CASLLGQGVYQPQHF; v_gene: TRBV28; d_gene: TRBD1; abundance: .; j_gene: TRBJ1-5
CDR3nt: TGTGCCAGCGGAGCCGGTATAGGGGCAGAGACCCAGTACTTC; CDR3aa: CASGAGIGAETQYF; v_gene: TRBV6-2/TRBV6-3; d_gene: .; abundance: .; j_gene: TRBJ2-5
CDR3nt: TGTGCCAGCAGCTACCAGAGCTCCTACAATGAGCAGTTCTTC; CDR3aa: CASSYQSSYNEQFF; v_gene: TRBV7-9; d_gene: .; abundance: few; j_gene: TRBJ2-1
CDR3nt: TGTGCCATCAGTGACAGCGGGGGGACGTCCTACGAGCAGTACTTC; CDR3aa: CAISDSGGTSYEQYF; v_gene: TRBV10-3; d_gene: TRBD2; abundance: few; j_gene: TRBJ2-7
CDR3nt: TGTGCCAGCAGCTATGGACTAGCGGGAGGATTCTACGAGCAGTACTTC; CDR3aa: CASSYGLAGGFYEQYF; v_gene: TRBV6-5; d_gene: TRBD2; abundance: .; j_gene: TRBJ2-7
CDR3nt: TGTGCCACCAGTGATTTTCCCCCCCGGGGCAGTCGGGAGACCCAGTACTTC; CDR3aa: CATSDFPPRGSRETQYF; v_gene: TRBV24-1; d_gene: .; abundance: few; j_gene: TRBJ2-5
CDR3nt: TGTGCCAGCTCACCAGGGAGGCGGGCTAATACAGATACGCAGTATTTT; CDR3aa: CASSPGRRANTDTQYF; v_gene: TRBV18; d_gene: .; abundance: .; j_gene: TRBJ2-3
CDR3nt: TGTGCCAGCAGAGTAGCGGGGCCCCCCTACAATGAGCAGTTCTTC; CDR3aa: CASRVAGPPYNEQFF; v_gene: TRBV28; d_gene: TRBD2; abundance: few; j_gene: TRBJ2-1
CDR3nt: TGTGCCAGCAGTTTCGGACAGGGTAGGGACACCGGGGAGCTGTTTTTT; CDR3aa: CASSFGQGRDTGELFF; v_gene: TRBV28; d_gene: TRBD1; abundance: .; j_gene: TRBJ2-2
CDR3nt: TGTGCCAGCAGTGGCAGGGCCCTGAACACTGAAGCTTTCTTT; CDR3aa: CASSGRALNTEAFF; v_gene: TRBV2; d_gene: .; abundance: few; j_gene: TRBJ1-1
CDR3nt: TGCAGCGTTTTGCTAGCGGGCACAGATACGCAGTATTTT; CDR3aa: CSVLLAGTDTQYF; v_gene: TRBV29-1; d_gene: TRBD2; abundance: many; j_gene: TRBJ2-3
CDR3nt: TGTGCCCCTCAGGACACCGGGGGTACTGAAGCTTTCTTT; CDR3aa: CAPQDTGGTEAFF; v_gene: TRBV24-1; d_gene: .; abundance: many; j_gene: TRBJ1-1
CDR3nt: TGTGCCAGCGCAGGGGACAGCCAGAACACAGATACGCAGTATTTT; CDR3aa: CASAGDSQNTDTQYF; v_gene: TRBV6-1; d_gene: TRBD1; abundance: few; j_gene: TRBJ2-3
CDR3nt: TGTGCCAGCAGCGTAGGGGGGCTCTATGGCTACACCTTC; CDR3aa: CASSVGGLYGYTF; v_gene: TRBV9; d_gene: .; abundance: .; j_gene: TRBJ1-2
CDR3nt: TGCGCCAGCAGTAGAGAACTTAGCGGCGAGCAGTACTTC; CDR3aa: CASSRELSGEQYF; v_gene: TRBV4-1; d_gene: .; abundance: few; j_gene: TRBJ2-7
CDR3nt: TGTGCCAGCAGCTTAGTCGGAGCCTCTGCGGGAGTGGGCTACAATGAGCAGTTCTTC; CDR3aa: CASSLVGASAGVGYNEQFF; v_gene: TRBV11-2; d_gene: TRBD2; abundance: .; j_gene: TRBJ2-1